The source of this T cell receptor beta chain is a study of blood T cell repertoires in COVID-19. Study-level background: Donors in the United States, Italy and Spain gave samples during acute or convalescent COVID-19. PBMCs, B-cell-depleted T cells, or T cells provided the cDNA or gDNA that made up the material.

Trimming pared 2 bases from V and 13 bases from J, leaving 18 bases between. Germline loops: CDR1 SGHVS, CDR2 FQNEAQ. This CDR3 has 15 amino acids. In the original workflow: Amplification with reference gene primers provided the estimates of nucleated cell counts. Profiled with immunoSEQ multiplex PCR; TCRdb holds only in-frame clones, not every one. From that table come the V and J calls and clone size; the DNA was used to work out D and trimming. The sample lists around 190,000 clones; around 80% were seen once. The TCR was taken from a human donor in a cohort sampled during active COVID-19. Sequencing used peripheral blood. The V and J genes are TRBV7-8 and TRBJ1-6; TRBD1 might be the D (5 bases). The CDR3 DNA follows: TGTGCCAGCAGCTTACGTGGCGTCAGGGAGGTGCCCCTCCACTTT. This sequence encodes CASSLRGVREVPLHF. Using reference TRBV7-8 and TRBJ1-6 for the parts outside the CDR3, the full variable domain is GAGVSQSPRYKVAKRGQDVALRCDPISGHVSLFWYQQALGQGPEFLTYFQNEAQLDKSGLPSDRFFAERPEGSVSTLKIQRTQQEDSAVYLCASSLRGVREVPLHFGNGTRLTVT.